This TCR beta chain was captured in a study of blood T cells in healthy people across ages. As concerns this clonotype: The conserved closing phenylalanine or tryptophan is absent in this CDR3, likely reflecting a read error.

Trimming cost V 3 bases and J 0 bases, with 17 bases left between them. The germline CDR1 and CDR2 sequences are SQVTM and ANQGSEA. CDR3 length: 16 amino acids. For the second PCR, which ran for roughly 6 to 11 cycles, a sample-barcoded 5' primer and a J-beta primer mix were used. Through a template-switch adaptor with 12 random nucleotides, each cDNA molecule received a tag. Each CDR3 protein is one row after TCRdb ran MiXCR on the 5' RACE reads. Of just under 550,000 distinct CDR3 sequences detected, 24% appear once; the ten largest clones hold 8.5% to 9.5%. The study drew donors from healthy Caucasian individuals in Russia aged roughly 6 to 100. Total RNA extracted from each sample amounted to at least 6 micrograms. These data also formed part of another study, on T cells of mothers and their children. That work states: It was found that thymic selection shapes TCR recombination output similarly in related and unrelated pairs.

The V gene is TRBV29-1, the J gene TRBJ2-5; D gene unclear. The source of this sequence is a boy aged 10-17 years in good health. Sequences were obtained from blood. In nucleotides, the CDR3 is TGCAGCGTTGAGCCGATTCAGAGGAGATACCAAGAGACCCAGTACTTG. Translating gives CSVEPIQRRYQETQYL.